A selection of T cell receptor beta chains follows, all from one sample in a study of identical twins. MiXCR was run by TCRdb on the 5' RACE reads, yielding one entry per CDR3 protein. The top ten clones hold approximately 2.1% of a sample with 280,000 or so distinct CDR3 sequences, about 8.9% of them seen once. The data also belong to a second study, concerning yellow fever vaccine responses in identical twins.

Sequencing input: memory (CD45RO+) T cells sorted from blood. The source is a woman aged 18-29 years in good health. Both conserved end residues are trimmed from each CDR3.

cdr3_length j_call v_call cdr3_aa
13 TRBJ2-5 TRBV5-6 ASSLGLAGQETQY
15 TRBJ2-7 TRBV11-2 ASSLDWASGSSYEQY
14 TRBJ2-1 TRBV7-9 ASSGLRGSSYNEQF
12 TRBJ2-4 TRBV6-1 ASSERIAKNIQY
13 TRBJ1-6 TRBV3-1 ASSQGRTGSSPLH
16 TRBJ1-5 TRBV4-1 ASSQDSFGGTSNQPQH
18 TRBJ2-1 TRBV9 ASSVGGQVETEAHIDEQF
14 TRBJ2-1 TRBV3-1 ASRQTSGGTYNEQF
17 TRBJ2-7 TRBV4-1 ASSQDPRPPLAGVNEQY
11 TRBJ2-7 TRBV6-2/TRBV6-3 ASSYLKTYEQY